This T cell receptor beta chain was found in a study of T-cell reconstitution after alpha-beta-depleted transplantation in children. The germline gives CDR1 LGHNT, CDR2 FRNRAP. After removal of 3 bases from V and 5 bases from J, the junction contained 14 bases not matched to a gene. This CDR3 spans 18 amino acids. This clonotype appeared many times. Construction of the TCRbeta library involved unique molecular identifiers. Using its own MiXCR run on the PCR reads, TCRdb lists one record per CDR3 protein. Among about 8,700 distinct CDR3 sequences listed, roughly 13% were seen once. This sample comprised PBMCs, mostly from graft donor cells, obtained 60 days after TCRalphabeta/CD19-depleted stem cell transplant. The receptor's source is a male patient younger than 18 who had a stem cell transplant for acute lymphoblastic leukemia, so the T cells may come from the graft donor. The chain joins TRBV12-5 to TRBJ2-2; the match to TRBD1 covers 8 bases. The CDR3 loop reads CASGLQSLGTGVTGELFF. The CDR3 DNA reads as TGTGCTAGTGGTTTACAGTCTCTCGGGACAGGAGTAACCGGGGAGCTGTTTTTT.